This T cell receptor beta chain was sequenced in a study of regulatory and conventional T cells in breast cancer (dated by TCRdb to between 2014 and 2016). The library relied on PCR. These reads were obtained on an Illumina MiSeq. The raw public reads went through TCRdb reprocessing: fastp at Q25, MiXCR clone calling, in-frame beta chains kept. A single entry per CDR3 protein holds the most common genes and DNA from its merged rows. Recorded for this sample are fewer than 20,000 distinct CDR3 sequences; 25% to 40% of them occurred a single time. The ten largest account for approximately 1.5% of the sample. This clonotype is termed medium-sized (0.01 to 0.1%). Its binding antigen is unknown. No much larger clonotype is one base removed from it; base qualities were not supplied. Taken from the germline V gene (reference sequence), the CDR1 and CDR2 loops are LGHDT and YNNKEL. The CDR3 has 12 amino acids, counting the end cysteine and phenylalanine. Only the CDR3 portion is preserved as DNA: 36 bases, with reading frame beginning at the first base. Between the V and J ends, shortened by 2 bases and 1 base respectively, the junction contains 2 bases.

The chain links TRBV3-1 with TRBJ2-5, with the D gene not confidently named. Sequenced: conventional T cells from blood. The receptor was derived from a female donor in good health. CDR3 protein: CASSQLQETQYF. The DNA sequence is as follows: TGTGCCAGCAGCCAACTCCAAGAGACCCAGTACTTC.